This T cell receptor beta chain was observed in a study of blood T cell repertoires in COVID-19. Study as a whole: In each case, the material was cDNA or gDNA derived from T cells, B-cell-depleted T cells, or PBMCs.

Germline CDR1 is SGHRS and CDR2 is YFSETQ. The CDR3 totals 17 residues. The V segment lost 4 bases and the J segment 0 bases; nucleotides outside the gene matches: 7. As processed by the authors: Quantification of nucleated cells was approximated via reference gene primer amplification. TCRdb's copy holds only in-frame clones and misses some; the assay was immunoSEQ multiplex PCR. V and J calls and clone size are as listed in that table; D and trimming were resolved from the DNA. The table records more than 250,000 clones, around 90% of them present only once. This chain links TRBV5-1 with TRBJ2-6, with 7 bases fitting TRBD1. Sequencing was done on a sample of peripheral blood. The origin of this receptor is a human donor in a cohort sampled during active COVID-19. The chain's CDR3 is CASSPRTGRSGANVLTF. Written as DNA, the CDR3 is TGCGCCAGCAGCCCCCGGACAGGCCGCTCTGGGGCCAACGTCCTGACTTTC.